This T cell receptor beta chain is drawn from a study of shared clonotypes between healthy human individuals. The sample holds one count of this clone. The CDR3 spans 12 residues. V shed 4 bases and J shed 3 bases, with 8 bases lying between them. The germline gives CDR1 SGHDT, CDR2 YYEEEE. CD45RO negativity and positive selection for CCR7 defined naive CD8 cells, a population that excluded terminally differentiated effector memory CD45RA+ cells. Adult Caucasians living in Nashville, Tennessee made up all of the donors. In replicate PCRs of sorted subsets, roughly 210 ng DNA, some 28,000 T cell genomes, was used. Assay used: immunoSEQ multiplex PCR; TCRdb lists only in-frame clones, some missing. The sample contains hundreds of thousands of clones, about 95% of which appear only once.

This chain joins TRBV5-6 and TRBJ2-7; TRBD1 is a possible D gene (6 bases). The sample consisted of naive CD8+ T cells sorted from blood. This clonotype originated in a woman aged 25 to 39 in good health. For the CDR3, the DNA is TGTGCCAGCAGCCAGGACAGCTACGAGCAGTACTTC. As protein: CASSQDSYEQYF.